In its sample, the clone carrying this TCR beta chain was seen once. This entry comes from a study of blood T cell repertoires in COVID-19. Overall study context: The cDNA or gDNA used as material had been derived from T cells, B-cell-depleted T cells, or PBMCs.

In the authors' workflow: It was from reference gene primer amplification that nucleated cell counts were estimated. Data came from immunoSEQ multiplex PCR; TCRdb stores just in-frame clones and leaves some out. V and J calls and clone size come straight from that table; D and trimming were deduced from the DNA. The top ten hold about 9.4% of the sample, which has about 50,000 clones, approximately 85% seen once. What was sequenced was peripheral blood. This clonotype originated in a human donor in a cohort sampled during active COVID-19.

This CDR3 reads CAWSWDSSYEQYF. The CDR3 DNA sequence: TGTGCCTGGAGTTGGGACAGCTCCTACGAGCAGTACTTC. This chain links TRBV30 with TRBJ2-7, with TRBD1 matching 7 bases. Germline V gives CDR1 GTSNPN, CDR2 SVGIG (reference sequence). The CDR3 length is 13 residues. The V and J ends lost 2 bases and 0 bases, in that order; junction bases with no gene match: 1.